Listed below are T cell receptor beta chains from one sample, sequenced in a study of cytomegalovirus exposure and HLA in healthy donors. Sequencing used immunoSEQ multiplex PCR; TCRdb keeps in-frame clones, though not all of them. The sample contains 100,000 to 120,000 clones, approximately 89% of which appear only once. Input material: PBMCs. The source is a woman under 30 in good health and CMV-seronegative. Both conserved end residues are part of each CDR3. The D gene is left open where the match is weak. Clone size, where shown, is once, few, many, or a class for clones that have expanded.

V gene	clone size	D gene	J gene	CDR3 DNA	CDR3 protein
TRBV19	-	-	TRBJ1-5	TGTGCCAGTAGTCAACTTAATCAGCCCCAGCATTTT	CASSQLNQPQHF
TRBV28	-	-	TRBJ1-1	TGTGCCAGCAGTTTAGGGGCAAACACTGAAGCTTTCTTT	CASSLGANTEAFF
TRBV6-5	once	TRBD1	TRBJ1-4	TGTGCCAGCAGTAACACAGGGGGCCGTGAAAAACTGTTTTTT	CASSNTGGREKLFF
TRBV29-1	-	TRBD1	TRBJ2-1	TGCAGCGTTCGGACAGGGACCTACAATGAGCAGTTCTTC	CSVRTGTYNEQFF
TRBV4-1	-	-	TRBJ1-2	TGCGCCAGCAGCCACCTTCTCAAGATCCAGGATGGCTACACCTTC	CASSHLLKIQDGYTF
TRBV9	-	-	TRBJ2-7	TGTGCCAGCAGCGTGAGGGCCGCCGCCTACGAGCAGTACTTC	CASSVRAAAYEQYF
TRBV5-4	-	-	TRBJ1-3	TGTGCCAGCAGCTTGGACAGTCTTCCCGGAAACACCATATATTTT	CASSLDSLPGNTIYF
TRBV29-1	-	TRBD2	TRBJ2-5	TGCAGCGTCCATAGAGGGACTAGCGGGAGTGAGACCCAGTACTTC	CSVHRGTSGSETQYF
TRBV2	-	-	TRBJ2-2	TGTGCCAGCAGTGGGCTGGGAGACTACGGCGGGGAGCTGTTTTTT	CASSGLGDYGGELFF
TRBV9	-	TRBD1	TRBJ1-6	TGTGCCAGCGGGAGGGACAGGGTAGTTAATTCACCCCTCCACTTT	CASGRDRVVNSPLHF
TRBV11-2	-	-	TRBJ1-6	TGTGCCAGCAGCTTAGGGGCCTGGGGGGGGTGGTTCTATAATTCACCCCTCCACTTT	CASSLGAWGGWFYNSPLHF
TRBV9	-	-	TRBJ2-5	TGTGCCAGCAGCGTATCAAGGTCGGCGGGGCAGGAGACCCAGTACTTC	CASSVSRSAGQETQYF
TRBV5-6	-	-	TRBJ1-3	TGTGCCAGCAGCTTTGGGCCCTCTGGAAACACCATATATTTT	CASSFGPSGNTIYF
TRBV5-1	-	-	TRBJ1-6	TGCGCCAGCAGCTTACAGGGAACTAATTCACCCCTCCACTTT	CASSLQGTNSPLHF
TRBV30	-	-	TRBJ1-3	TGTGCCTGGAGTGTGGCGGAAAACACCATATATTTT	CAWSVAENTIYF
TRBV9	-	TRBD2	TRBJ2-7	TGTGCCAGCAGCGCCCATAGCGGGAGGTCGTCCTACGAGCAGTACTTC	CASSAHSGRSSYEQYF
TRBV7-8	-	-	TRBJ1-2	TGTGCCAGCAGCTCCCCCGACAGCTATGGCTACACCTTC	CASSSPDSYGYTF
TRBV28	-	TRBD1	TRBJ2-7	TGTGCCACCTCCAGGGGGCGGTACGAGCAGTACTTC	CATSRGRYEQYF
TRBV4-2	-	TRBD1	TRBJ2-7	TGTGCCAGCAGCCAGCCGGGACAGGGTCCGGAGCAGTACTTC	CASSQPGQGPEQYF
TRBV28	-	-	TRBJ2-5	TGTGCCAGCAGCCACACGGGACGTCGGGGGGAGACCCAGTACTTC	CASSHTGRRGETQYF
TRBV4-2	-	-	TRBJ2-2	TGTGCCAGCAGCCAAGATAGGATCTCAGGGGGGGAGCTGTTTTTT	CASSQDRISGGELFF
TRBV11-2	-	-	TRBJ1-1	TGTGCCAGCAGCTTAAACAGGCTCTTCGGGTCTGAAGCTTTCTTT	CASSLNRLFGSEAFF
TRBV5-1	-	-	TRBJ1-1	TGCGCCAGCAGCTTGATAGGGAGGGACACTGAAGCTTTCTTT	CASSLIGRDTEAFF
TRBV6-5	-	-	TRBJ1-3	TGTGCCAGCAGTTGGGGACTAAAGGGAAACACCATATATTTT	CASSWGLKGNTIYF
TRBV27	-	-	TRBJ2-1	TGTGCCAGCAGTTTATCCCGAGGGGAGCAGTTCTTC	CASSLSRGEQFF
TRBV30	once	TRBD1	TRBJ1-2	TGTGCCTGGAGTCAGGGGGACGGCTATGGCTACACCTTC	CAWSQGDGYGYTF
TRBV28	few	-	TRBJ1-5	TGTGCCAGCAGTTTATCGGGGGTAGGCAATCAGCCCCAGCATTTT	CASSLSGVGNQPQHF
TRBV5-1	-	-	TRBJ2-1	TGCGCCAGCAGCCCCAATACAGGGATTTACAATGAGCAGTTCTTC	CASSPNTGIYNEQFF
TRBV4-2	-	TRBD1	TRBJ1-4	TGTGCCAGCAGCCAAGAGGAGCAGGGGGTAAGATTCGGCAGCGAAAAACTGTTTTTT	CASSQEEQGVRFGSEKLFF
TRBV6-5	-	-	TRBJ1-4	TGTGCCAGCAGTTACAGCAGGATTAATGAAAAACTGTTTTTT	CASSYSRINEKLFF
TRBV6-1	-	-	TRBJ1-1	TGTGCCAGCAGTGACGGACAGAAGAACACTGAAGCTTTCTTT	CASSDGQKNTEAFF
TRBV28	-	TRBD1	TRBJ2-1	TGTGCCAGCAGTTCCCAGGGGGCCATCGGGAATGAGCAGTTCTTC	CASSSQGAIGNEQFF
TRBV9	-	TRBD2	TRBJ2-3	TGTGCCAGCAGCGTACTAGCGGGAGAGGAAGATACGCAGTATTTT	CASSVLAGEEDTQYF
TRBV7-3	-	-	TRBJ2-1	TGTGCCAGCAGCTCACTAGTTGGCGATGAGCAGTTCTTC	CASSSLVGDEQFF
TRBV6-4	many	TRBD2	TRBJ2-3	TGTGCCAGCAGTGACTCGGCGGGGGGGCCGGACACGCAGTATTTT	CASSDSAGGPDTQYF
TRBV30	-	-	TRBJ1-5	TGTGCCTGGAGTATATCGAGCAATCAGCCCCAGCATTTT	CAWSISSNQPQHF
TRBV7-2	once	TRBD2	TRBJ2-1	TGTGCCAGCAGCTCCCGGACTAGCTATAATGAGCAGTTCTTC	CASSSRTSYNEQFF
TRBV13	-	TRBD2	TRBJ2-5	TGTGCCAGCAGCTTCCGACTAGCGGGCCGCCAAGAGACCCAGTACTTC	CASSFRLAGRQETQYF
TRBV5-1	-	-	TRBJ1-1	TGCGCCAGCAGCTTGGAAGGGGGTGCTTTCTTT	CASSLEGGAFF
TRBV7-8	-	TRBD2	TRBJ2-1	TGTGCCAGCAGCTTGCCGGGACTAGCGGGAGTGAATGAGCAGTTCTTC	CASSLPGLAGVNEQFF
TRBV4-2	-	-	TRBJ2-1	TGTGCCAGCAGCACGACAGAGAATGAGCAGTTCTTC	CASSTTENEQFF
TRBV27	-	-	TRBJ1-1	TGTGCCAGCCGCTCGGAGGGGGGGCCCATGAACACTGAAGCTTTCTTT	CASRSEGGPMNTEAFF
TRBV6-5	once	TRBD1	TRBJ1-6	TGTGCCAGCCAGACCGGGACAGCCAATTCACCCCTCCACTTT	CASQTGTANSPLHF
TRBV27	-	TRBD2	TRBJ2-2	TGTGCCAGCACCCCGGGGGGGCCGAACACCGGGGAGCTGTTTTTT	CASTPGGPNTGELFF
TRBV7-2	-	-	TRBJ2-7	TGTGCCAGCAGCCTAGTAGGTGGCGGGGACGAGCAGTACTTC	CASSLVGGGDEQYF
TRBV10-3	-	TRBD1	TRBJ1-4	TGTGCCATCAGTGAGTCGGGGGACAGTACAACTAATGAAAAACTGTTTTTT	CAISESGDSTTNEKLFF